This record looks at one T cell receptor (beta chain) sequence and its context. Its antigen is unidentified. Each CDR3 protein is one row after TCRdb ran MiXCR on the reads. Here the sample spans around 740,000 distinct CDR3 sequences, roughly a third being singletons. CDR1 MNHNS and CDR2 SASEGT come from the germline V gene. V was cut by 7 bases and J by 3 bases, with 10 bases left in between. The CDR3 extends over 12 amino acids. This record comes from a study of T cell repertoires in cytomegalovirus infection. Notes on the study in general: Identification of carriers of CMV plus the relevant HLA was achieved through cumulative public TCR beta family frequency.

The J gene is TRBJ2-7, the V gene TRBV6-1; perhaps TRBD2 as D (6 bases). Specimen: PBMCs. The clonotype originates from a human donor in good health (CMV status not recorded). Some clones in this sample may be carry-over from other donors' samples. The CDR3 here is CASTEGGYEQYF. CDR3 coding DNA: TGTGCCAGCACGGAGGGAGGCTACGAGCAGTACTTC.